This TCR beta chain was identified during a study of T-cell memory formation after mild COVID-19. The study, taken as a whole, reports: Contracting CD4+ clones sat mainly in CM and EM; CD8+ in EMRA. The pre-infection memory compartment contained some responding clones, suggesting cross-reactive memory joined.

A remark on this clonotype: Its matching antigen is unknown.

Trimming removed 6 bases at V and 4 bases at J, with 16 bases between. The germline gives CDR1 SNHLY, CDR2 FYNNEI. The CDR3 consists of 15 residues. TCRdb re-called the 5' RACE reads through MiXCR, storing one row per CDR3 protein. The sample consists of over 70,000 distinct CDR3 sequences, more than 12% of them appearing once. The source material was PBMCs or a T cell subset sorted from them (not recorded which). This chain links TRBV2 with TRBJ1-5; perhaps TRBD1 as D (5 bases). The sequence was collected from a man between 18 and 29 years old who had mild COVID-19 (a few samples of this study predate the infection). Cell type and time point are not known. CDR3 coding DNA: TGTGCCAGCAGGAGGGACGGGGCTGTTAATCAGCCCCAGCATTTT. This encodes CASRRDGAVNQPQHF.